Listed here are 20 T cell receptor beta chains from one sample, sequenced in a study of T cell repertoires in cytomegalovirus infection. No antigen has been assigned to these receptors. One entry per CDR3 protein, called by TCRdb with MiXCR from the reads. The table lists about 78,000 distinct CDR3 sequences, around 42% of them singletons. The sample was CD8+ T cells from cultured PBMCs, taken from culture after CMV antigen stimulation. The receptors come from a human donor in good health (CMV status not recorded). Some clones in this sample may be carry-over from other donors' samples.

This clonotype was seen only a few times. This chain connects TRBV2 to TRBJ2-3, with D possibly being TRBD1 (5 bases). The V end was cut by 1 base, the J end by 0 bases, with 8 bases between. The CDR3 length is 15 residues. Per germline, CDR1 SNHLY and CDR2 FYNNEI. In nucleotides, the CDR3 is TGTGCCAGCAGTGAAGGGCCAGGGAGCACAGATACGCAGTATTTT. This translates into CASSEGPGSTDTQYF.

The V gene is TRBV28, the J gene TRBJ2-7; 8 bases are a match to TRBD2. V was clipped by 3 bases and J by 2 bases; unmatched bases: 0. The CDR3 loop spans 13 amino acids. Germline CDR1 MDHEN, CDR2 SYDVKM. As DNA, the CDR3 is TGTGCCAGCAGTTTGCGGGGGGCCTACGAGCAGTACTTC. This translates into CASSLRGAYEQYF.

In this sample, this clonotype turned up a few times. The CDR3 sequence: CASSYGLGGGTEAFF. The CDR3 bases are TGTGCCAGCAGTTACGGGTTGGGCGGCGGCACTGAAGCTTTCTTT. The chain has TRBV6-6 and TRBJ1-1, with D hard to call. This CDR3 region has 15 residues. With 2 bases removed from V and 4 bases from J, the gap between germline ends came to 14 bases. Germline V gives CDR1 MNHNY, CDR2 SVGAGI (reference sequence).

The V call is TRBV7-9, the J call TRBJ2-1, with 12 bases fitting TRBD2. The J segment lost 0 bases and the V segment lost 6 bases, leaving 9 bases of the junction unmatched. The germline V gene has CDR1 SEHNR and CDR2 FQNEAQ (reference sequence). CDR3 length: 18 amino acids. The CDR3 protein is CASSFTSGGPNSYNEQFF. The CDR3, as DNA: TGTGCCAGCAGTTTTACTAGCGGGGGGCCAAACTCCTACAATGAGCAGTTCTTC.

V usage is TRBV7-6 and J usage is TRBJ2-1; TRBD1 aligns across 7 bases. The CDR3 sequence is 14 residues long. J lost 5 bases, V lost 4 bases, and 5 bases had no gene match. From germline, CDR1 is SGHVS and CDR2 FNYEAQ. The CDR3 nucleotides read TGTGCCAGCAGCTCAGGGGGTGGACACAATGAGCAGTTCTTC. Amino acids: CASSSGGGHNEQFF.

This clonotype was picked up a small number of times. The CDR3 spells CASSLGTSGGGWGNEQFF. CDR3 nucleotides: TGCGCCAGCAGCCTCGGGACTAGCGGGGGGGGTTGGGGCAATGAGCAGTTCTTC. The chain recombines TRBV4-3 with TRBJ2-1; 16 nucleotides match TRBD2. In germline, CDR1 is LGHNA, CDR2 YSLEER. This CDR3 has 18 amino acids. The V and J ends lost 4 bases and 6 bases, in that order; junction bases with no gene match: 9.

The chain uses TRBV2 and TRBJ2-1; TRBD2 aligns across 8 bases. The CDR3 is 16 residues long. CDR1 and CDR2 (germline): SNHLY, FYNNEI. With V trimmed by 7 bases and J by 9 bases, 17 bases remained unmatched. Here the CDR3 reads CASTTAGGGSNGEQFF. The CDR3 DNA is TGTGCCAGCACAACGGCGGGGGGCGGCTCGAATGGTGAGCAGTTCTTC.

The count of this clonotype is one. This chain uses TRBV2 with TRBJ1-1; D may be TRBD1 (6 bases). The V gene's germline CDR1 is SNHLY and CDR2 FYNNEI. The CDR3 runs to 14 residues. The V and J ends lost 4 bases and 3 bases respectively, with 12 bases between them. In DNA, the CDR3 is TGTGCCAGCAGTGTTTGGGGGCGGGACACTGAAGCTTTCTTT. Translated, it gives CASSVWGRDTEAFF. The full variable domain, rest sourced from reference TRBV2 and TRBJ1-1, is EPEVTQTPSHQVTQMGQEVILRCVPISNHLYFYWYRQILGQKVEFLVSFYNNEISEKSEIFDDQFSVERPDGSNFTLKIRSTKLEDSAMYFCASSVWGRDTEAFFGQGTRLTVV.

This clonotype occurred once. The chain carries TRBV7-6 and TRBJ2-7; perhaps TRBD2 as D (5 bases). Germline CDR1 and CDR2: SGHVS and FNYEAQ. V dropped 5 bases and J dropped 2 bases, with 16 bases sitting between them. The CDR3 consists of 15 residues. CDR3 nucleotides: TGTGCCAGCAGCAGGCAGTCTAGCCGTACCTACGAGCAGTACTTC. This sequence encodes CASSRQSSRTYEQYF.

This clonotype was seen more than once but under ten times. This may come from a read error, since a much larger clone is one base off. The V gene is TRBV27, the J gene TRBJ1-5; TRBD1 aligns across 11 bases. Per the germline V gene, CDR1 is MNHEY and CDR2 is SMNVEV (reference sequence). This CDR3 has 15 residues. V trimming: 6 bases; J trimming: 4 bases; junction bases outside the gene matches: 5. CDR3 sequence (DNA): TGTGCCAGCAGGCCAGGGACAGGGGGGAATCAGCCCCAGCATTTT. Translated: CASRPGTGGNQPQHF.

This clonotype was picked up many times. V is TRBV7-2 and J is TRBJ1-1; the D gene is possibly TRBD1 (5 bases). The V end was cut by 3 bases, the J end by 4 bases, with 27 bases between. In germline, CDR1 is SGHTA, CDR2 FQGNSA. The CDR3 spans 19 residues. CDR3 in amino acids: CASSFRKYIGRGVSTEAFF. In DNA form, the CDR3 reads TGTGCCAGCAGCTTTCGGAAGTACATCGGTAGGGGTGTGAGCACTGAAGCTTTCTTT.

This clonotype was counted a single time. The V gene is TRBV10-3, the J gene TRBJ1-1; D is unclear. The CDR3 sequence is 13 residues long. Germline V gene sequence: CDR1 ENHRY, CDR2 SYGVKD. Trimming removed 2 bases from V and 5 bases from J, with 9 bases in between. The CDR3 region is CAISEGMETEAFF. Written as DNA, the CDR3 is TGTGCCATCAGTGAGGGAATGGAGACTGAAGCTTTCTTT.

The chain carries TRBV12-3 or TRBV12-4 and TRBJ2-6; 7 bases are a match to TRBD1. The CDR3 totals 16 residues. The V segment lost 5 bases and the J segment 2 bases; nucleotides outside the gene matches: 6. The CDR3 protein is CASSGPGTAGANVLTF. For the CDR3, the DNA is TGTGCCAGCAGTGGACCCGGGACAGCTGGGGCCAACGTCCTGACTTTC.

V gene TRBV4-1 combines with J gene TRBJ2-7; a possible D gene is TRBD1 (6 bases). The CDR3 runs 15 residues. The V and J ends lost 0 bases and 3 bases respectively, with 12 bases between them. Per the germline V gene, CDR1 is MGHRA and CDR2 is YSYEKL. DNA for the CDR3: TGCGCCAGCAGCCAAGACCCCGGGACATTCTACGAGCAGTACTTC. It encodes CASSQDPGTFYEQYF.

The chain is built from TRBV19 and TRBJ1-5; D is unclear. Between the trimmed V and J ends, which lost 6 bases and 0 bases, there was a span of 18 bases. The CDR3 loop spans 17 amino acids. The germline V gene encodes CDR1 LNHDA and CDR2 SQIVND (reference sequence). The CDR3 loop reads CASSRAEGMSSNQPQHF. DNA for the CDR3: TGTGCCAGTAGCCGGGCCGAGGGTATGAGTAGCAATCAGCCCCAGCATTTT. Looking up the rest from reference TRBV19 and TRBJ1-5 gives the full variable domain: DGGITQSPKYLFRKEGQNVTLSCEQNLNHDAMYWYRQDPGQGLRLIYYSQIVNDFQKGDIAEGYSVSREKKESFPLTVTSAQKNPTAFYLCASSRAEGMSSNQPQHFGDGTRLSIL.

The rearrangement joins TRBV7-8 to TRBJ1-2; D is perhaps TRBD1 (5 bases). CDR1 and CDR2 (germline): SGHVS, FQNEAQ. Deletions cut 1 base from V and 5 bases from J, with 8 bases between. There are 13 residues in the CDR3. In nucleotides, the CDR3 is TGTGCCAGCAGCTTAGAGGGGCTATATGGCTACACCTTC. This sequence encodes CASSLEGLYGYTF.

The chain joins TRBV27 to TRBJ1-5; D uncertain. The ends were cut back, 6 bases at V and 2 bases at J, with 8 bases in the middle. Germline V CDR1 and CDR2: MNHEY, SMNVEV (reference sequence). The CDR3 loop spans 13 amino acids. CDR3 DNA sequence: TGTGCCAGCAGCCCGTTTCGCAATCAGCCCCAGCATTTT. It specifies CASSPFRNQPQHF.

The CDR3 here is CASSPRFRSSYEQYF. The CDR3 coding sequence is TGTGCCAGCAGTCCAAGGTTCCGTAGCTCCTACGAGCAGTACTTC. V usage is TRBV27 and J usage is TRBJ2-7; no clear D gene. CDR3 length equals 15 residues. V lost 5 bases to trimming and J lost 0 bases, with 14 bases between them. Germline CDR1 reads MNHEY; CDR2 reads SMNVEV (reference sequence).

The V call is TRBV7-2, the J call TRBJ1-2; a weak D match, TRBD1 (5 bases). Trimming pared 0 bases from V and 8 bases from J, leaving 13 bases between. The germline CDR1 and CDR2 sequences are SGHTA and FQGNSA. The CDR3 contains 14 residues. The CDR3 nucleotides read TGTGCCAGCAGCTTAGCGGGGGGTCCAAGGGGCTACACCTTC. Its translation is CASSLAGGPRGYTF.

The sample holds a few counts of this clonotype. The chain employs TRBV7-9 and TRBJ2-7; 7 bases are a match to TRBD1. This CDR3 spans 12 amino acids. Losses at the gene ends were 5 bases for V and 7 bases for J; bases not matched to a gene: 5. The germline CDR1 and CDR2 sequences are SEHNR and FQNEAQ (reference sequence). The CDR3 protein is CASSPDREEQYF. CDR3 bases: TGTGCCAGCAGCCCCGACAGGGAAGAGCAGTACTTC.